This TCR beta chain appears in the sequencing data of a study of blood T cell repertoires in COVID-19. Study-level background: Nucleic acid was either cDNA or gDNA, and it came from T cells, B-cell-depleted T cells, or PBMCs.

This CDR3 is 16 amino acids long. CDR1 is MNHEY and CDR2 is SVGAGI in the germline V gene. The V gene lost 2 bases and the J gene lost 3 bases, with 16 bases spanning the gap. Original processing notes: How many nucleated cells were present was estimated from reference gene primer amplification. Assay: immunoSEQ multiplex PCR; the TCRdb copy retains only in-frame clones and omits some. The DNA was the basis for D and trimming; V, J and clone size are from that table. This table has about 110,000 clones, under 85% appearing once. The chain couples TRBV6-5 to TRBJ1-2, with D possibly matching TRBD1 (5 bases). Input material: peripheral blood. The receptor was derived from a woman aged 65 to 85 with acute or convalescent COVID-19. The CDR3 sequence: CASSYLLGGDDYGYTF. In DNA, the CDR3 is TGTGCCAGCAGTTACCTATTGGGGGGAGACGACTATGGCTACACCTTC.